This passage covers 16 T cell receptor beta chains from one sample sequenced in a study of cytomegalovirus exposure and HLA in healthy donors. The PCR ran on 60 Vbeta and 13 Jbeta primers. TCRdb's table, derived via immunoSEQ multiplex PCR, lists solely in-frame clones and lacks some. The table includes more than 85,000 clones, 70% to 80% detected once. The sample taken for sequencing was PBMCs. The receptors come from a man aged 25 to 40 in good health and CMV-seronegative.

In this sample, this clone turned up a few times. V is TRBV16 and J is TRBJ1-1; unclear D gene. Trimming pared 3 bases from V and 0 bases from J, leaving 11 bases between. CDR3 length: 15 amino acids. CDR1 KGHSY and CDR2 FQNENV come from the germline V gene. Written as DNA, the CDR3 is TGTGCCAGCAGCCATTCCGAGCGCCTGAACACTGAAGCTTTCTTT. Translated: CASSHSERLNTEAFF.

CDR3 DNA: TGTGCCAGCAGCCCAGCAGGTACATACTATGGCTACACCTTC. This gives the protein CASSPAGTYYGYTF. V is TRBV28 and J is TRBJ1-2; no firm D call. Between the trimmed V and J ends, which lost 6 bases and 3 bases, there was a span of 14 bases. The germline gives CDR1 MDHEN, CDR2 SYDVKM. The CDR3 has 14 residues.

The chain recombines TRBV9 with TRBJ2-3; D remains unclear. Germline V gives CDR1 SGDLS, CDR2 YYNGEE. The CDR3 extends over 14 amino acids. The germline V and J ends were trimmed by 4 bases and 4 bases, with 13 bases remaining between them. CDR3 loop: CASSSTESPDTQYF. The DNA for the CDR3 is TGTGCCAGCAGCTCCACAGAGTCCCCAGATACGCAGTATTTT. The full variable domain, completed using reference TRBV9 and TRBJ2-3, is DSGVTQTPKHLITATGQRVTLRCSPRSGDLSVYWYQQSLDQGLQFLIQYYNGEERAKGNILERFSAQQFPDLHSELNLSSLELGDSALYFCASSSTESPDTQYFGPGTRLTVL.

The gene calls are TRBV19 and TRBJ2-1; D is unclear. Germline V gene sequence: CDR1 LNHDA, CDR2 SQIVND (reference sequence). The CDR3 is made up of 11 amino acids. Trimming pared 5 bases from V and 6 bases from J, leaving 5 bases between. The CDR3 loop reads CASSASNEQFF. The CDR3 DNA follows: TGTGCCAGTAGTGCTAGCAATGAGCAGTTCTTC.

The rearrangement links TRBV15 to TRBJ1-1; TRBD1 aligns across 8 bases. Germline loops: CDR1 LNHNV, CDR2 YYDKDF (reference sequence). The CDR3 contains 17 residues. J gave up 0 bases and V 6 bases, and 12 bases lay outside the gene matches. The CDR3 DNA reads TGTGCCACCAGTCAGACAGGGGAGGGGGTTATGAACACTGAAGCTTTCTTT. Amino acid sequence: CATSQTGEGVMNTEAFF.

The chain links TRBV7-2 to TRBJ1-1, with D perhaps matching TRBD1 (6 bases). V lost 0 bases and J 7 bases, leaving 18 bases between the germline ends. The CDR3 has 16 amino acids. Germline V gene lookup returns CDR1 SGHTA and CDR2 FQGNSA. Written as DNA, the CDR3 is TGTGCCAGCAGCTTAGCGTTGGGGGCCAGGCTTAATGAAGCTTTCTTT. It translates to CASSLALGARLNEAFF.

This clone came up once. The chain carries TRBV4-1 and TRBJ1-5, with D unclear. V lost 3 bases, J lost 0 bases, and 15 bases lay in between. The CDR3 covers 17 residues. Germline CDR1 MGHRA, CDR2 YSYEKL. CDR3 loop: CASSHGVSGDSNQPQHF. In DNA, the CDR3 is TGCGCCAGCAGCCATGGGGTTAGCGGGGATAGCAATCAGCCCCAGCATTTT.

In this sample, this clone turned up a few times. The J gene is TRBJ2-7, the V gene TRBV6-5; D unresolved. The CDR3 covers 14 residues. Trimming stripped 5 bases from V and 3 bases from J, with 14 bases between. CDR1 and CDR2 (germline): MNHEY, SVGAGI. The CDR3 spells CASSPRHPDYEQYF. In DNA form, the CDR3 reads TGTGCCAGCAGTCCCCGACATCCCGACTACGAGCAGTACTTC.

The rearrangement links TRBV29-1 to TRBJ2-7; the match to TRBD1 covers 7 bases. The CDR3 extends over 12 amino acids. In germline, CDR1 is SQVTM, CDR2 ANQGSEA. Trimming removed 4 bases from V and 1 base from J; junction bases left unmatched: 1. CDR3 loop: CSVGDRSYEQYF. The CDR3 nucleotides are TGCAGCGTTGGGGACAGATCCTACGAGCAGTACTTC.

The gene calls are TRBV6-5 and TRBJ2-3, with 8 bases lining up with TRBD1. This CDR3 is built from 14 residues. Germline V lookup: CDR1 MNHEY, CDR2 SVGAGI. The trim removed 6 bases at V and 2 bases at J, leaving 4 bases unmatched. The CDR3 nucleotides read TGTGCCAGCAGCCAGGACAGGGACACAGATACGCAGTATTTT. As protein: CASSQDRDTDTQYF.

V and J are TRBV18 and TRBJ1-1; tentatively, D is TRBD1 (6 bases). CDR3 length: 18 residues. Trimming stripped 4 bases from V and 2 bases from J, with 23 bases between. The germline CDR1 and CDR2 sequences are KGHSH and LQKENI. The CDR3 loop reads CASSLARVGGGGNTEAFF. The CDR3 nucleotides read TGTGCCAGCTCACTGGCGAGAGTCGGCGGCGGGGGCAACACTGAAGCTTTCTTT.

The chain has TRBV4-3 and TRBJ2-2; D gene ambiguous. Trimming took off 0 bases at V and 3 bases at J, with 8 bases between the two ends. CDR3 size: 15 residues. Germline V gene data show CDR1 as LGHNA and CDR2 as YSLEER. The CDR3 here is CASSQDLLDTGELFF. CDR3 DNA: TGCGCCAGCAGCCAAGATCTCCTTGACACCGGGGAGCTGTTTTTT.

V is TRBV6-5 and J is TRBJ2-7, with D perhaps TRBD1 (5 bases). The V and J ends lost 7 bases and 3 bases respectively, with 10 bases between them. CDR1 MNHEY and CDR2 SVGAGI come from the germline V gene. There are 12 residues in the CDR3. CDR3 amino acids: CASTQGVYEQYF. CDR3 DNA: TGTGCCAGCACCCAGGGCGTCTACGAGCAGTACTTC.

This clone was detected only a few times. V usage is TRBV20-1 and J usage is TRBJ1-1; no clear D. This CDR3 comprises 11 residues. V was clipped by 6 bases and J by 3 bases, with 8 bases between them. Germline values: CDR1 DFQATT, CDR2 SNEGSKA (reference sequence). CDR3 sequence: CSAARDTEAFF. CDR3 sequence (DNA): TGCAGTGCGGCTCGGGACACTGAAGCTTTCTTT.

This chain connects TRBV7-2 to TRBJ2-1; TRBD2 matches 9 bases. The V segment lost 6 bases and the J segment 3 bases; nucleotides outside the gene matches: 15. Per germline, CDR1 SGHTA and CDR2 FQGNSA. The CDR3 totals 18 residues. The CDR3 DNA reads TGTGCCAGCAGTTCCTCAGGGGGAAGTAGCGGGAGCTACAATGAGCAGTTCTTC. This translates into CASSSSGGSSGSYNEQFF. The full variable domain, in which reference TRBV7-2 and TRBJ2-1 provide the parts outside the CDR3, is GAGVSQSPSNKVTEKGKDVELRCDPISGHTALYWYRQSLGQGLEFLIYFQGNSAPDKSGLPSDRFSAERTGGSVSTLTIQRTQQEDSAVYLCASSSSGGSSGSYNEQFFGPGTRLTVL.

The table lists this clone with a few counts. This chain uses TRBV2 with TRBJ1-1; D gene uncertain. Trimming left V 5 bases short and J 1 base short, with 2 bases between. Germline lookup yields CDR1 SNHLY and CDR2 FYNNEI. This CDR3 region has 11 residues. The CDR3 loop is CASSRNTEAFF. In DNA form, the CDR3 reads TGTGCCAGCAGTCGGAACACTGAAGCTTTCTTT.